The sequence of this TCR beta chain was determined in a study of shared clonotypes between healthy human individuals. Findings and limits, study-wide: Larger estimated richness was generally recorded for naive subsets relative to memory subsets.

Assay used: immunoSEQ multiplex PCR; TCRdb lists only in-frame clones, some missing. The sample consists of 730,000 or so clones, roughly 78% of them appearing once. The length of the CDR3 is 14 residues. CDR1 and CDR2 (germline): MDHEN, SYDVKM. V lost 2 bases to trimming and J lost 1 base, with 8 bases between them. Note on this clone: No antigen is known for it. The sample contains more than one DNA sequence encoding this CDR3.

The chain combines TRBV28 with TRBJ1-1, with D unresolved. The sequence came from a woman in her twenties or thirties in good health. The sample comprised memory CD4+ T cells sorted from blood. The sample's subset: CD45RA-negative fraction. CDR3 sequence reads: CASSLIPGNTEAFF. The CDR3 region has the DNA TGTGCCAGCAGTTTAATTCCGGGGAACACTGAAGCTTTCTTT.